One and the same sample provided the 10 T cell receptor beta chains below, sequenced in a study of cytomegalovirus exposure and HLA in healthy donors. The protocol was immunoSEQ multiplex PCR, while the TCRdb copy is restricted to in-frame clones and leaves out a portion. The sample records roughly 310,000 clones, roughly 87% being singletons. Sequencing was performed on PBMCs. The receptors shown here come from a man under 40 in good health and CMV-seronegative.

DNA of the CDR3: TGCGCCAGCAGCCAAAGGATGACAGATGAAGCTTTCTTT. Amino acids: CASSQRMTDEAFF. This rearrangement joins TRBV4-1 to TRBJ1-1; tentatively, D is TRBD1 (5 bases). This CDR3 contains 13 residues. Per the germline V gene, CDR1 is MGHRA and CDR2 is YSYEKL. Deletions cut 2 bases from V and 7 bases from J, with 11 bases between.

The chain links TRBV4-3 to TRBJ2-1, with 12 bases matching TRBD2. CDR1 is LGHNA and CDR2 is YSLEER in the germline V gene. V lost 2 bases to trimming and J lost 8 bases; unmatched junction nucleotides: 4. The CDR3 sequence is 15 residues long. DNA of the CDR3: TGCGCCAGCAGCCAACTAGCGGGGGGGGCGGATGAGCAGTTCTTC. It translates to CASSQLAGGADEQFF.

V is TRBV13 and J is TRBJ2-3; 9 nucleotides line up with TRBD2. The germline V gene encodes CDR1 PRHDT and CDR2 FYEKMQ (reference sequence). This CDR3 comprises 16 residues. V trimming: 5 bases; J trimming: 9 bases; junction bases outside the gene matches: 15. The DNA of the CDR3 is TGTGCCAGCAGCCCAGACGTGGCGGGGGGGGTTCGGACGCAGTATTTT. Translating it yields CASSPDVAGGVRTQYF.

The gene calls are TRBV6-6 and TRBJ1-6; 7 bases match TRBD1. Trimming cost V 7 bases and J 2 bases; bases outside gene matches: 8. Per the germline V gene, CDR1 is MNHNY and CDR2 is SVGAGI (reference sequence). This CDR3 spans 16 amino acids. CDR3: CASTSDRVTYNSPLHF. CDR3 DNA: TGTGCCAGCACTTCCGACAGGGTAACCTATAATTCACCCCTCCACTTT.

The chain has TRBV4-2 and TRBJ2-7, with TRBD1 as a possible D gene (6 bases). The CDR3 is made up of 13 amino acids. V dropped 4 bases and J dropped 5 bases, with 12 bases sitting between them. Germline lookup yields CDR1 LGHNA and CDR2 YNFKEQ. CDR3 nucleotide sequence: TGTGCCAGCAGCCGCACAACAGGGAACGAGCAGTACTTC. It codes for CASSRTTGNEQYF.

CDR3 sequence (DNA): TGTGCCAGCAGCGCGCAGACAGGGGCGAACACTGAAGCTTTCTTT. This gives the protein CASSAQTGANTEAFF. The rearrangement uses TRBV6-1 and TRBJ1-1; 8 nucleotides agree with TRBD1. The length of the CDR3 is 15 residues. The ends lost 6 bases at V and 1 base at J; junction bases unmatched: 7. Germline CDR1 reads MNHNS; CDR2 reads SASEGT.

This clone was seen a handful of times. This chain links TRBV7-2 with TRBJ1-2; D unresolved. This CDR3 contains 14 residues. Germline V gene sequence: CDR1 SGHTA, CDR2 FQGNSA. V dropped 1 base and J dropped 4 bases, with 10 bases sitting between them. The CDR3 DNA sequence: TGTGCCAGCAGCTTAGGTGCGGGAAGCTATGGCTACACCTTC. Encoded protein: CASSLGAGSYGYTF.

The chain uses TRBV6-5 and TRBJ1-5; 7 bases map to TRBD1. The CDR3 totals 13 residues. From germline, CDR1 is MNHEY and CDR2 SVGAGI. V lost 10 bases and J lost 6; bases outside the gene matches: 9. The CDR3 loop reads CATQDREGQPQHF. The CDR3 DNA sequence: TGTGCCACGCAAGACAGGGAAGGTCAGCCCCAGCATTTT.

V is TRBV7-2 and J is TRBJ2-5, with TRBD2 as a possible D gene (7 bases). This CDR3 region has 15 residues. The germline gives CDR1 SGHTA, CDR2 FQGNSA. V was shortened by 0 bases and J by 2 bases, with 10 bases between the two germline ends. CDR3 residues: CASSLAGGRQETQYF. The CDR3 DNA sequence: TGTGCCAGCAGCTTAGCGGGGGGGCGGCAAGAGACCCAGTACTTC.

The chain has TRBV13 and TRBJ2-1; 12 bases fit TRBD2. The germline V gene encodes CDR1 PRHDT and CDR2 FYEKMQ (reference sequence). The trim removed 5 bases at V and 2 bases at J, leaving 4 bases unmatched. The CDR3 is 16 amino acids. The CDR3 nucleotides read TGTGCCAGCAGCCCCCGGACTAGCGGGGCCTACAATGAGCAGTTCTTC. Translating gives CASSPRTSGAYNEQFF.